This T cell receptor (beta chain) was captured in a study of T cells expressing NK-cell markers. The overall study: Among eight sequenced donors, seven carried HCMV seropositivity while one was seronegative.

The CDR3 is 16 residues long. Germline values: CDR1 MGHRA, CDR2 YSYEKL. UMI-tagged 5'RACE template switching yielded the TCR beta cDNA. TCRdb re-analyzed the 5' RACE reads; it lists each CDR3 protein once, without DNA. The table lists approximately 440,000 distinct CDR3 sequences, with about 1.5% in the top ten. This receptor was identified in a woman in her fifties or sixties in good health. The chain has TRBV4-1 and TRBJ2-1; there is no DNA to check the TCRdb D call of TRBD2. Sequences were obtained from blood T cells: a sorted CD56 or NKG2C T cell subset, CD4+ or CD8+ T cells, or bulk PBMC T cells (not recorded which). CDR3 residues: CASSQREGRSYNEQFF.